A selection of T cell receptor beta chains follows, all from one sample in a study of cytomegalovirus exposure and HLA in healthy donors. Using immunoSEQ multiplex PCR, the repertoire was profiled, and TCRdb retains in-frame clones only, with some absent. Among about 240,000 clones listed, 80% to 90% were seen once. Sequenced sample: PBMCs. These receptors all stem from a man between 18 and 29 years old in good health and CMV-seronegative. CDR3s include the opening cysteine and the closing phenylalanine or tryptophan.

j_gene | len | v_gene | CDR3aa
TRBJ2-1 | 12 | TRBV27 | CASSLSSDEQFF
TRBJ2-7 | 15 | TRBV7-2 | CASSLEGAGAPEQYF
TRBJ2-1 | 16 | TRBV5-4 | CASSLGLAGEGDEQFF
TRBJ1-6 | 12 | TRBV6-5 | CASSFLNSPLHF
TRBJ2-7 | 14 | TRBV28 | CASTATGPGREQYF
TRBJ2-7 | 15 | TRBV5-5 | CASSPGWTGSYEQYF
TRBJ2-1 | 14 | TRBV6-1 | CASTSRGLGNEQFF
TRBJ2-6 | 16 | TRBV4-1 | CATKQGEGSGANVLTF
TRBJ1-1 | 15 | TRBV2 | CASSGLGEGGTEAFF
TRBJ1-2 | 13 | TRBV7-9 | CASSYTQNYGYTF
TRBJ2-2 | 14 | TRBV25-1 | CASSEKGEAGELFF
TRBJ1-1 | 14 | TRBV5-8 | CASSLRGYDTEAFF
TRBJ2-7 | 14 | TRBV28 | CASKQGSALYEQYF
TRBJ1-4 | 17 | TRBV9 | CASSRGEGSLLNEKLFF
TRBJ2-1 | 17 | TRBV4-2 | CASSQDLRRDLRNEQFF
TRBJ2-1 | 14 | TRBV9 | CASSVGDRNNEQFF
TRBJ2-7 | 16 | TRBV5-6 | CASSFDREGFPYEQYF
TRBJ1-2 | 13 | TRBV11-2 | CASSLGSRGGYTF
TRBJ2-5 | 14 | TRBV9 | CASTPDRELGTQYF
TRBJ2-3 | 14 | TRBV27 | CASRLAGGTDTQYF
TRBJ2-7 | 15 | TRBV27 | CASSARGGGPHEQYF
TRBJ2-7 | 11 | TRBV28 | CASSSRWEQYF
TRBJ2-5 | 14 | TRBV6-5 | CASIGTGIGETQYF
TRBJ1-5 | 13 | TRBV6-1 | CASTLGVFQPQHF
TRBJ2-7 | 15 | TRBV7-9 | CASSSLAGGLYEQYF
TRBJ1-2 | 14 | TRBV19 | CASSPRYGQDYYTF
TRBJ2-1 | 15 | TRBV25-1 | CATDTRSVQGGEQFF
TRBJ2-7 | 13 | TRBV5-5 | CASSLDRLNEQYF
TRBJ1-5 | 15 | TRBV28 | CASSLSQGLGQPQHF
TRBJ2-7 | 13 | TRBV27 | CASSFGLGYEQYF
TRBJ1-2 | 13 | TRBV10-3 | CAISDKAYYGYTF
TRBJ2-3 | 15 | TRBV9 | CASSDGTSGTDTQYF
TRBJ2-7 | 15 | TRBV5-1 | CASSETPGQGTEQYF
TRBJ1-2 | 14 | TRBV29-1 | CSVEGAGRGYGYTF
TRBJ2-7 | 12 | TRBV6-1 | CASTEGGLGQYF
TRBJ1-1 | 14 | TRBV19 | CASSLQGAYTEAFF
TRBJ2-2 | 15 | TRBV7-2 | CASSLRGRAAGELFF
TRBJ2-2 | 16 | TRBV5-8 | CASSGGLARNTGELFF